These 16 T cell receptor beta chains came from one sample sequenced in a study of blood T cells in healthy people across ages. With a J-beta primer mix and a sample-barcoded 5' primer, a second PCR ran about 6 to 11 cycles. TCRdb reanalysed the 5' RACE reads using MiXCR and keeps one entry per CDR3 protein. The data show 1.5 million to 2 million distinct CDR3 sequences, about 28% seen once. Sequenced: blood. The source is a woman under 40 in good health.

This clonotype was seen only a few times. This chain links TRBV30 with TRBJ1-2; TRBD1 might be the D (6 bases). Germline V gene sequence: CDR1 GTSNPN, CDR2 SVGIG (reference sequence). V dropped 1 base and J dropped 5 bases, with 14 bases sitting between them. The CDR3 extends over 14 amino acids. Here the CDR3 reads CAWSEDPQGYGYTF. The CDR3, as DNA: TGTGCCTGGAGTGAAGATCCACAGGGTTATGGCTACACCTTC.

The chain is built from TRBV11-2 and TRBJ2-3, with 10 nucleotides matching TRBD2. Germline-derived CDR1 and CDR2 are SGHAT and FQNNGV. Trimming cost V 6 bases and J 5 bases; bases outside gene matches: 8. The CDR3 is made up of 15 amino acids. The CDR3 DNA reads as TGTGCCAGCAGGACGAGCGGGGGGGCACTAGATACGCAGTATTTT. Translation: CASRTSGGALDTQYF.

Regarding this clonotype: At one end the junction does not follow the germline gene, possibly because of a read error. The CDR3 here is CTSSLGLALNEQFF. CDR3 nucleotides: TGCACCAGCAGCCTGGGACTAGCATTGAATGAGCAGTTCTTC. The rearrangement links TRBV4-1 to TRBJ2-1; 9 bases line up with TRBD2. Germline loops: CDR1 MGHRA, CDR2 YSYEKL. The CDR3 is 14 residues long.

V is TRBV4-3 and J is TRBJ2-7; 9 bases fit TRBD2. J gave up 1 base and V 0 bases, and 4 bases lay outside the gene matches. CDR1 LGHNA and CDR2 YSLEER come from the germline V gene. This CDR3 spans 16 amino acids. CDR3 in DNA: TGCGCCAGCAGCCAAGAGCTAGCGGGAAATTCCTACGAGCAGTACTTC. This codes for CASSQELAGNSYEQYF.

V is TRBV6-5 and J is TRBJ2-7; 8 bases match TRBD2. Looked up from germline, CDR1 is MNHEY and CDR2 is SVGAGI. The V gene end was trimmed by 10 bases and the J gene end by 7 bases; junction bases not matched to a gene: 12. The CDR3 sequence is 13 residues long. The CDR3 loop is CATAGGYYNEQYF. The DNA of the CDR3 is TGTGCCACCGCGGGGGGTTACTACAATGAGCAGTACTTC.

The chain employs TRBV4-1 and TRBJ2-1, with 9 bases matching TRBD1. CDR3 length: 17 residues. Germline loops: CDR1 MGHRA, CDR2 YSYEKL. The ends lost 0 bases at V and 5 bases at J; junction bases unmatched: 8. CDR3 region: CASSQEETGGFHNEQFF. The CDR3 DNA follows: TGCGCCAGCAGCCAAGAGGAGACAGGGGGTTTCCACAATGAGCAGTTCTTC.

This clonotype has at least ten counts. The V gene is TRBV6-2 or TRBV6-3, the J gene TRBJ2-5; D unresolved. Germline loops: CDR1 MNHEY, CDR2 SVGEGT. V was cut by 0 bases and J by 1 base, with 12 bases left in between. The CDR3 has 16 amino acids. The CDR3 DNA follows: TGTGCCAGCAGTTACTCCATATCGGGCGGCCAAGAGACCCAGTACTTC. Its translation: CASSYSISGGQETQYF.

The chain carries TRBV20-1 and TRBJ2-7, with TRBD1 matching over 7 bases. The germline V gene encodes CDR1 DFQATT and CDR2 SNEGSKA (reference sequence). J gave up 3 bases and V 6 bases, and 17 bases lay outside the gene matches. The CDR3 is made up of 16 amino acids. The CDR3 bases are TGCAGTGCCCAACGGGCAGGGGGTATTAGCTACTACGAGCAGTACTTC. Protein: CSAQRAGGISYYEQYF.

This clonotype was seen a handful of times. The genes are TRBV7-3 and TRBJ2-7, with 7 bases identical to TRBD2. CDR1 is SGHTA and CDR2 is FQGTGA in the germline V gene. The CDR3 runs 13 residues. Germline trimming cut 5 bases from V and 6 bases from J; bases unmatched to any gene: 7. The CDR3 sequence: CASSPWGEGEQYF. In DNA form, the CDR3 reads TGTGCCAGCAGCCCCTGGGGGGAGGGCGAGCAGTACTTC.

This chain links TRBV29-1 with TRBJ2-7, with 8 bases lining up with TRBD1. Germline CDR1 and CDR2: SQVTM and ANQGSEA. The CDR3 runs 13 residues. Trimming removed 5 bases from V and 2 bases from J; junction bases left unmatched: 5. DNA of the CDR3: TGCAGCGTTCGACAGGGGTCTGCCTACGAGCAGTACTTC. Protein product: CSVRQGSAYEQYF.

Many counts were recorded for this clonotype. The CDR3 sequence: CAISESINEQFF. The CDR3, as DNA: TGTGCCATCAGTGAGTCCATCAATGAGCAGTTCTTC. V and J are TRBV10-3 and TRBJ2-1; unclear D gene. V was shortened by 0 bases and J by 6 bases, with 3 bases between the two germline ends. Germline loops: CDR1 ENHRY, CDR2 SYGVKD. CDR3 length: 12 residues.

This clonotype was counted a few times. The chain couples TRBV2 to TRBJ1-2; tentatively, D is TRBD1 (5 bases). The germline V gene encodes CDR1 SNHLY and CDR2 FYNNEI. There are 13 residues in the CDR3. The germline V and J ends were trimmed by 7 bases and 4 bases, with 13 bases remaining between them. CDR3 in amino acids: CASTDRRPYGYTF. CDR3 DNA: TGTGCCAGCACCGACAGAAGACCCTATGGCTACACCTTC.

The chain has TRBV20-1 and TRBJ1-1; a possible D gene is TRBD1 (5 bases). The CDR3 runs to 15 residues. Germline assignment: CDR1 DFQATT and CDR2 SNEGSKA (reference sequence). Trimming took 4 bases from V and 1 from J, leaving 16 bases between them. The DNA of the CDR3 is TGCAGTGCTACTCCACCGGGGGGGGAGAACACTGAAGCTTTCTTT. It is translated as CSATPPGGENTEAFF.

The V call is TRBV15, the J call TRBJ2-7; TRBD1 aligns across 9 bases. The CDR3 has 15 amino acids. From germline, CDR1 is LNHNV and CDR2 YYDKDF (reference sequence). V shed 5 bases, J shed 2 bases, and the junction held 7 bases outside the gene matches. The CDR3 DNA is TGTGCCACCAGCGGCCGGGACAGGGCTCCCTACGAGCAGTACTTC. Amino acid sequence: CATSGRDRAPYEQYF.

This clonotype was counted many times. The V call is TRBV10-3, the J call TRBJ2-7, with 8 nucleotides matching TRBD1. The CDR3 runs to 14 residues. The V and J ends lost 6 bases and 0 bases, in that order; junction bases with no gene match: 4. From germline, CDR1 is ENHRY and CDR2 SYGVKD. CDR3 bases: TGTGCCATCAGCCCCGGACAGGGCTCCTACGAGCAGTACTTC. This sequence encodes CAISPGQGSYEQYF.

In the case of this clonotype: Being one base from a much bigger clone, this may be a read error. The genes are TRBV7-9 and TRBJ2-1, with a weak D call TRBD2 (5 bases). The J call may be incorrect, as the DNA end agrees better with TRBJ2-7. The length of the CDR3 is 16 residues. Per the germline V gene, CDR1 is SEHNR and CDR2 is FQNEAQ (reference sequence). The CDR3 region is CASSPRGSRNTNEQYF. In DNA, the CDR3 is TGTGCCAGCAGCCCACGGGGATCCCGGAATACAAATGAGCAGTACTTC.